The clone carrying this T cell receptor (beta chain) was counted a few times. Other DNA sequences from this sample encode an identical CDR3 as well. As originally analysed: The authors estimated nucleated cell counts from reference gene primer amplification. Assay used: immunoSEQ multiplex PCR; TCRdb lists only in-frame clones, some missing. V and J calls and clone size are copied from that table; D and trimming were computed from the DNA. The sample carries around 250,000 clones, 88% recorded once. V shed 2 bases and J shed 1 base, with 5 bases lying between them. The CDR3 runs to 13 residues. The data are from a study of blood T cell repertoires in COVID-19. Across the whole study: Samples representing acute and convalescent COVID-19 were sourced from the United States, Italy and Spain. The analysed material was cDNA or gDNA that came from T cells, B-cell-depleted T cells, or PBMCs.

The chain has TRBV12-3 or TRBV12-4 and TRBJ1-1, with D unresolved. Source material: peripheral blood. The source of this sequence is a human donor in a cohort sampled during active COVID-19. The CDR3 DNA follows: TGTGCCAGCAGTTTAACAGAGAACACTGAAGCTTTCTTT. Translated: CASSLTENTEAFF.